This T cell receptor beta chain was sequenced during a study of glioma-infiltrating T cells after dendritic cell vaccination. The PCR used 60 V beta and 13 J beta primers. TCRdb's table, derived via immunoSEQ multiplex PCR, lists solely in-frame clones and lacks some. The sample lists some 90,000 clones; 80% to 90% were seen once. The time point denotes: after dendritic cell vaccination, including at tumor progression/relapse. Germline lookup yields CDR1 SNHLY and CDR2 FYNNEI. This CDR3 has 16 amino acids. The junction had 14 bases not matched to a gene; V was cut back by 6 bases and J by 6 bases. The chain combines TRBV2 with TRBJ1-2; 9 bases align to TRBD1. This clonotype was obtained from a human donor with glioblastoma. The specimen comprised blood, sampled after dendritic cell vaccination. CDR3 loop: CASSPLPGQGKDGYTF. CDR3 DNA: TGTGCCAGCAGCCCATTACCGGGACAGGGAAAGGATGGCTACACCTTC.